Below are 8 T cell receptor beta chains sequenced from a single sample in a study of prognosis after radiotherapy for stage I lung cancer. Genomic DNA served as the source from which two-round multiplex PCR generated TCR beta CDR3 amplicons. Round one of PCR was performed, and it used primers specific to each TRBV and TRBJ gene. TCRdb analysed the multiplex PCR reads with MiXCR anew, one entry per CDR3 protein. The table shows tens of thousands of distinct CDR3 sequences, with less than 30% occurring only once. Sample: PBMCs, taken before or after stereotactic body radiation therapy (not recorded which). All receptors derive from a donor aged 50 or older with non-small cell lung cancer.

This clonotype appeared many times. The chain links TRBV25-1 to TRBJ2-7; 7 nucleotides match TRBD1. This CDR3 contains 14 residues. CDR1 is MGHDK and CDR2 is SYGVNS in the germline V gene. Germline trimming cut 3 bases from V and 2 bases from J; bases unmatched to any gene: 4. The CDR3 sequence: CASSDDRVPYEQYF. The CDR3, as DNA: TGTGCCAGCAGTGACGACAGGGTCCCCTACGAGCAGTACTTC.

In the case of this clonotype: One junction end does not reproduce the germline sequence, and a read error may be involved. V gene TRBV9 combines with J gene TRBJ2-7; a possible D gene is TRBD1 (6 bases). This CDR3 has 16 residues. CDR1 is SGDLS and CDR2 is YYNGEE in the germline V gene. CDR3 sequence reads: CASSVGVGRGAYEQYF. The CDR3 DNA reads TGCGCCAGCAGCGTTGGGGTGGGCAGGGGTGCCTACGAGCAGTACTTC.

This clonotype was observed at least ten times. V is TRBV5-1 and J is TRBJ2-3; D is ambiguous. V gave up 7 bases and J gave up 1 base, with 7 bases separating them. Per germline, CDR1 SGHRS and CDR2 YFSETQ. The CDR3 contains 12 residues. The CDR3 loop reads CASALGTDTQYF. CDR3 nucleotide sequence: TGCGCCAGCGCGTTGGGCACAGATACGCAGTATTTT.

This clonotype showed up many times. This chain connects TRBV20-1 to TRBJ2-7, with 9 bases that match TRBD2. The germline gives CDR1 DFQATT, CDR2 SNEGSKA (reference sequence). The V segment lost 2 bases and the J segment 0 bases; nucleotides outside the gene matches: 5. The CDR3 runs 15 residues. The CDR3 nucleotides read TGCAGTGCTAGACCCGGGACTAGCCTCTCCTACGAGCAGTACTTC. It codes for CSARPGTSLSYEQYF.

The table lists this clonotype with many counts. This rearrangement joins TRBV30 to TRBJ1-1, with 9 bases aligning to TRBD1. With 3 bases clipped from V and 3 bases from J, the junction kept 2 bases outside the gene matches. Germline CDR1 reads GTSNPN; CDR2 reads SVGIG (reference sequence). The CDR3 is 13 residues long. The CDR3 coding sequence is TGTGCCTGGAGGGACAGGGGATACACTGAAGCTTTCTTT. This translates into CAWRDRGYTEAFF.

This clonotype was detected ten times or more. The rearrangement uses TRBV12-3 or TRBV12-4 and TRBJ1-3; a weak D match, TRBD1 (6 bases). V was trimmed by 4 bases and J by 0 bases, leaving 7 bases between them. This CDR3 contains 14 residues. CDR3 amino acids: CASSYRASGNTIYF. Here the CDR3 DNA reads TGTGCCAGCAGTTACAGGGCCTCTGGAAACACCATATATTTT.

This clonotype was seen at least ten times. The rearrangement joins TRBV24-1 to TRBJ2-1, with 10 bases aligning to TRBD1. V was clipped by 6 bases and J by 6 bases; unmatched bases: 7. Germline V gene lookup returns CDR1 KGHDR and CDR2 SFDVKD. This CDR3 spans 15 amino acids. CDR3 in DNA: TGTGCCACCAGTCGTGGGACAGGGGTCGGCAATGAGCAGTTCTTC. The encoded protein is CATSRGTGVGNEQFF.

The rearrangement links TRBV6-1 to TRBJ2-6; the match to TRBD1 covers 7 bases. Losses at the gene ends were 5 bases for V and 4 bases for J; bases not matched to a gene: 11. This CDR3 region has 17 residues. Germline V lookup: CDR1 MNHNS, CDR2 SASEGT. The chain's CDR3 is CASSPLQGSSGANVLTF. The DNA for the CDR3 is TGTGCCAGCAGTCCCCTACAGGGGTCGTCCGGGGCCAACGTCCTGACTTTC.